The 15 T cell receptor beta chains below come from one sample, sequenced in a study of T cells in Graves' hyperthyroidism and ophthalmopathy. There were TCR beta CDR3 regions amplified from RNA transcripts. First-round RT-PCR targeting the TCR CDR3 was performed with the HTBI primer set. MiXCR, run by TCRdb on the multiplex PCR reads, gives a single entry per CDR3 protein. The sample includes some 250,000 distinct CDR3 sequences, about 15% seen only once; the top ten take 30%. The material sequenced was blood. These receptors were taken from a woman aged 50 to 65 with Graves' hyperthyroidism that later progressed to Graves' ophthalmopathy.

This clonotype was counted at least ten times. The rearrangement uses TRBV28 and TRBJ1-2; no clear D gene. Germline V lookup: CDR1 MDHEN, CDR2 SYDVKM. V lost 6 bases to trimming and J lost 4 bases, with 12 bases between them. The CDR3 contains 13 residues. The CDR3 coding sequence is TGTGCCAGCAGCCAAGACCGGGCCTATGGCTACACCTTC. Amino acid sequence: CASSQDRAYGYTF.

Many counts were recorded for this clonotype. V usage is TRBV20-1 and J usage is TRBJ2-7; D is ambiguous. The CDR3 has 14 residues. V was clipped by 3 bases and J by 0 bases, with 12 bases between them. Per the germline V gene, CDR1 is DFQATT and CDR2 is SNEGSKA (reference sequence). CDR3 sequence (DNA): TGCAGTGCTAGCCGAGCGTCGAGCTCCTACGAGCAGTACTTC. Amino acid sequence: CSASRASSSYEQYF.

This CDR3 is CSASEGGGVTSTDTQYF. CDR3 nucleotides: TGCAGTGCCTCTGAAGGCGGGGGTGTCACTAGCACAGATACGCAGTATTTT. The V and J genes are TRBV20-1 and TRBJ2-3; 7 bases fit TRBD2. The CDR3 sequence is 17 residues long. Germline V CDR1 and CDR2: DFQATT, SNEGSKA (reference sequence). V was clipped by 6 bases and J by 0 bases; unmatched bases: 15.

On this clonotype itself: An end of the junction differs from the germline gene, which may be a read error. The rearrangement joins TRBV25-1 to TRBJ2-4, with D uncertain. The length of the CDR3 is 15 residues. Germline V gives CDR1 MGHDK, CDR2 SYGVNS. The CDR3 DNA follows: TGTGCCAGCAGTGAATCTGGGTACGCCAAAAGCATTCAGTACTTC. This sequence encodes CASSESGYAKSIQYF.

Comment on this clonotype: A clone one base away is much larger, so this may be a read error. The V call is TRBV20-1, the J call TRBJ2-3; TRBD2 matches 15 bases. The CDR3 loop spans 17 amino acids. The germline V gene has CDR1 DFQATT and CDR2 SNEGSKA (reference sequence). The CDR3 loop reads CSALGLAGGPSTDMQYF. The CDR3 DNA follows: TGCAGTGCCCTCGGACTAGCGGGAGGGCCTAGCACAGATATGCAGTATTTT.

The J gene is TRBJ1-1, the V gene TRBV20-1, with D tentatively TRBD1 (6 bases). There are 14 residues in the CDR3. With 3 bases removed from V and 11 bases from J, the gap between germline ends came to 22 bases. The germline V gene encodes CDR1 DFQATT and CDR2 SNEGSKA (reference sequence). DNA for the CDR3: TGCAGTGCTAGGGGTTGGACAGCCCGGACCGAGGCTTTCTTT. The encoded protein is CSARGWTARTEAFF.

The genes are TRBV20-1 and TRBJ2-2, with 12 bases matching TRBD2. The CDR3 spans 17 residues. V was clipped by 2 bases and J by 0 bases; unmatched bases: 4. CDR1 and CDR2 (germline): DFQATT, SNEGSKA (reference sequence). In nucleotides, the CDR3 is TGCAGTGCTAGACCACTAGCGGGAGGCCCGAACACCGGGGAGCTGTTTTTT. This encodes CSARPLAGGPNTGELFF.

This clonotype was seen ten or more times. The CDR3 protein is CASSLAQGSYEQYF. The CDR3, as DNA: TGTGCCAGCTCCCTGGCACAGGGAAGCTACGAGCAGTACTTC. The rearrangement links TRBV18 to TRBJ2-7; TRBD1 might be the D (6 bases). CDR3 length: 14 residues. Germline V lookup: CDR1 KGHSH, CDR2 LQKENI. V was cut by 6 bases and J by 3 bases, with 15 bases left in between.

The sample holds many counts of this clonotype. This chain uses TRBV7-3 with TRBJ1-1, with D unresolved. This CDR3 has 14 amino acids. The germline CDR1 and CDR2 sequences are SGHTA and FQGTGA. The V end lost 3 bases, the J end lost 1 base, and 9 bases lay between the germline ends. The CDR3 is CASSLGIPNTEAFF. Written as DNA, the CDR3 is TGTGCCAGCAGCTTGGGGATACCGAACACTGAAGCTTTCTTT.

This clonotype was seen repeatedly, ten times or more. The chain has TRBV6-1 and TRBJ1-5; possibly TRBD1 for D (5 bases). The CDR3 consists of 17 residues. Germline V CDR1 and CDR2: MNHNS, SASEGT. Trimming cost V 7 bases and J 0 bases, with 19 bases left between them. CDR3 nucleotide sequence: TGTGCCAGCAACCCAGGCAGGGATATCTATAGCAATCAGCCCCAGCATTTT. Protein product: CASNPGRDIYSNQPQHF.

At least ten counts were recorded for this clonotype. The V gene is TRBV12-3 or TRBV12-4, the J gene TRBJ2-5, with D possibly matching TRBD1 (7 bases). This CDR3 region has 14 residues. V was shortened by 6 bases and J by 5 bases, with 16 bases between the two germline ends. Written as DNA, the CDR3 is TGTGCCAGCAGCCTCCAGGGGGGCCGGGAGACCCAGTACTTC. Translated: CASSLQGGRETQYF.

This clonotype has a count of ten or more. This chain joins TRBV18 and TRBJ1-2; possible D gene TRBD1, 5 bases. V was trimmed by 3 bases and J by 8 bases, leaving 22 bases between them. Germline-derived CDR1 and CDR2 are KGHSH and LQKENI. The CDR3 length is 16 residues. The CDR3 sequence: CASSPRQSSTGGGYTF. The CDR3 nucleotides are TGTGCCAGCTCACCGCGACAGTCCTCTACAGGTGGCGGCTACACCTTC.

This clonotype was seen at least ten times. The gene calls are TRBV20-1 and TRBJ2-5; TRBD1 is a possible D gene (6 bases). The ends were cut back, 8 bases at V and 4 bases at J, with 17 bases in the middle. CDR1 is DFQATT, CDR2 SNEGSKA, per germline (reference sequence). The CDR3 loop spans 13 amino acids. The CDR3 protein is CSLSKGQGETQYF. The CDR3 DNA reads as TGCAGTCTCTCCAAGGGACAAGGAGAGACCCAGTACTTC.

Many counts were recorded for this clonotype. This chain uses TRBV3-1 with TRBJ2-2; D gene unclear. In germline, CDR1 is LGHDT, CDR2 YNNKEL (reference sequence). V was shortened by 0 bases and J by 1 base, with 12 bases between the two germline ends. This CDR3 comprises 17 residues. The CDR3 protein is CASSQDLPLRNTGELFF. The CDR3 DNA reads TGTGCCAGCAGCCAAGATCTCCCCCTTAGGAACACCGGGGAGCTGTTTTTT.

This clonotype occurred a few times. The rearrangement links TRBV4-1 to TRBJ2-1, with 12 bases lining up with TRBD2. Looked up from germline, CDR1 is MGHRA and CDR2 is YSYEKL. The CDR3 covers 16 residues. With 4 bases clipped from V and 8 bases from J, the junction kept 9 bases outside the gene matches. CDR3 sequence reads: CASSPSSGRARDEQFF. DNA for the CDR3: TGCGCCAGCAGCCCGTCTAGCGGGAGGGCCCGCGATGAGCAGTTCTTC.